A single T cell receptor beta chain is shown here with its context. Sequencing used immunoSEQ multiplex PCR; TCRdb keeps in-frame clones, though not all of them. The repertoire holds around 50,000 clones, with 85% to 95% as singletons. V lost 4 bases to trimming and J lost 2 bases; unmatched junction nucleotides: 10. This CDR3 is 17 amino acids long. Germline lookup yields CDR1 SGHRS and CDR2 YFSETQ. The specimen sequenced was PBMCs. This receptor was identified in a man between 40 and 49 years old with rheumatoid arthritis. The V call is TRBV5-1, the J call TRBJ2-3; 10 nucleotides align to TRBD2. CDR3 coding DNA: TGCGCCAGCAGCCGGGGCGGACTAGCGGATTACACAGATACGCAGTATTTT. As protein: CASSRGGLADYTDTQYF.